The entry below gives a single TCR beta chain sequence along with its context. Here immunoSEQ multiplex PCR was the method, and the copy in TCRdb shows in-frame clones only, minus some. The data contain 58,000 or so clones, less than 90% of them singletons. The CDR3 has 16 residues. V was shortened by 3 bases and J by 4 bases, with 18 bases between the two germline ends. The germline V gene has CDR1 SNHLY and CDR2 FYNNEI. This entry is derived from a study of T cell changes during pregnancy in multiple sclerosis. Material: CD4+ T cells from peripheral blood mononuclear cells, obtained in the third trimester of pregnancy. The TCR sequence derives from a female donor with multiple sclerosis, enrolled in a pregnancy study. The chain links TRBV2 to TRBJ1-1; D remains unclear. The DNA for the CDR3 is TGTGCCAGCAGTGACTTTGTAGGGAAAGGAGGCACTGAAGCTTTCTTT. As protein: CASSDFVGKGGTEAFF.